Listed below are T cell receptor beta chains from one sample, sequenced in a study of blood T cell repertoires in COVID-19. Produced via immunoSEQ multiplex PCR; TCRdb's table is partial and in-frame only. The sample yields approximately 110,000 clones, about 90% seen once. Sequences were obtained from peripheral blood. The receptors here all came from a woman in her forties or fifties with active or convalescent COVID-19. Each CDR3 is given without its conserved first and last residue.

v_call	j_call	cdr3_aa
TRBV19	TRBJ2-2	ASRSTGFTGELF
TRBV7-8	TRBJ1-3	ASRPGVAGEGNTIY
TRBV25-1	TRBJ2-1	ASSDIPDSHNEQF
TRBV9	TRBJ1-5	ASSAGTGSSNQPQH
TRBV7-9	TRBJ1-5	ASSLTGEQPQH
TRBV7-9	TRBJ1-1	ASSLDGPEAF
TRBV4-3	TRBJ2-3	ASSQGNGRADTQY
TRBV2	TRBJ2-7	ASSAIAGANEQY
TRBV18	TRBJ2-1	ASSPAGGVYNEQF
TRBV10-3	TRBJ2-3	AINDRGPDTDTQY
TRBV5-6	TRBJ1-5	ASSSGLANQPQH
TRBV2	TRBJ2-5	ASSESTLETQY
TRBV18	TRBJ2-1	ASSSGTSGYNEQF
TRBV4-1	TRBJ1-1	ASSQDLGQGSRKGRKAF
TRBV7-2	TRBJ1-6	ASRPRDLSYSPLH
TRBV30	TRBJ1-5	ASTRGNQPQH
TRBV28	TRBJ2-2	ASSLPSGRFELF
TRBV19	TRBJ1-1	ASRIQTGALTEAF
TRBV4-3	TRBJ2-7	ASSQDRQGLAAYEQY
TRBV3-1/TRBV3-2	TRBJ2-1	ASSLRYNEQF
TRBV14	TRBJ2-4	ASSQGARKNIQY
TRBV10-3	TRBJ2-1	AISSGSNEQF
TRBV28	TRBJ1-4	ASSLSRQGGEKLF
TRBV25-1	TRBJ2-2	ASSDMSLTGELF
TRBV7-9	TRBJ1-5	ASSFQGEGQPQH
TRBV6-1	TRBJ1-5	ASSERGRGRDQPQH
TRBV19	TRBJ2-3	ASSITGTDTQY
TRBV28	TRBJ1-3	ATWRAGNTIY
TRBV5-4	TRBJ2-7	ASSLDSSEQY
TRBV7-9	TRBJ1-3	AYVEGQAGNTIY
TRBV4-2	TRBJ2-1	ASSLDPGTSFLYEQF
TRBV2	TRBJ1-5	ASKLQGAISQPQH
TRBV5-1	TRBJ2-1	ASSLIFREGANEQF
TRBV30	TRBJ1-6	AWRQTGNLYNSPLH
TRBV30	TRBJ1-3	AWSVGGNTIY
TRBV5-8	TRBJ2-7	ASRAHGTASSYEQY